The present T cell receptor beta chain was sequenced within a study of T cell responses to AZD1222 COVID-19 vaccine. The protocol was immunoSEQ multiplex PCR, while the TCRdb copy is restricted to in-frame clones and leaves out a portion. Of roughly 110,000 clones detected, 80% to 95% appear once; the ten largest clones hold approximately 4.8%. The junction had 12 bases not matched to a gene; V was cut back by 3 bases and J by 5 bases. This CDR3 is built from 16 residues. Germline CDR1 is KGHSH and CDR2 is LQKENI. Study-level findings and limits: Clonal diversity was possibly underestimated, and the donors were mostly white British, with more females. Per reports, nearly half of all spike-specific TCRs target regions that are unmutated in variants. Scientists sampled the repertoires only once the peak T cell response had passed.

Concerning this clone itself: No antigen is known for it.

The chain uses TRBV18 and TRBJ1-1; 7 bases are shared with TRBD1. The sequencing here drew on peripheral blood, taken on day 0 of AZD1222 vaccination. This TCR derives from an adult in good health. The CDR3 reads CASSPFQGVGSTEAFF. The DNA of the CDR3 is TGTGCCAGCTCACCTTTCCAGGGGGTCGGGAGTACTGAAGCTTTCTTT.